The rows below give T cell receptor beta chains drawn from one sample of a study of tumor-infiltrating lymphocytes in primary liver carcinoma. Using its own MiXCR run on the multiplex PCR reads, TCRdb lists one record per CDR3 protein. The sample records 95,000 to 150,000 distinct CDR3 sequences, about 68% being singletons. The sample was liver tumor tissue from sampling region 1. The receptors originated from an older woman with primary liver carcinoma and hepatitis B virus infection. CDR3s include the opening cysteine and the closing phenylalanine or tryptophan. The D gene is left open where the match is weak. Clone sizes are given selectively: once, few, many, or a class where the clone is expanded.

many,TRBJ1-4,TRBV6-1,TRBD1,TGTGCCAGCTCCCAGGGGGCTGCTAATGAAAAACTGTTTTTT,CASSQGAANEKLFF
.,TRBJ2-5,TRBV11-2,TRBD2,TGCTTCAGCAGCTTAAGGCTAGCGGGCCAAGAGACCCAGTACTTC,CFSSLRLAGQETQYF
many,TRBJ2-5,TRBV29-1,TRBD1,TGCAGCGTTGAGGTCAGGGGGCTGGGGGAGACCCAGTACTTC,CSVEVRGLGETQYF
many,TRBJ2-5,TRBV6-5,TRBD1,TGTGCCAGCAGTTACAGGGGGCTTGGAGAGACCCAGTACTTC,CASSYRGLGETQYF
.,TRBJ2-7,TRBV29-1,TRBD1,TGCAGCGTTAGGACAGGGACCTACGGGCAGTACTTC,CSVRTGTYGQYF
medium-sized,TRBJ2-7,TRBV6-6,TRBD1,TGTGCCAGCAGTTACTCGGGACAGAGGAGCTCCTACGAGCAGTACTTC,CASSYSGQRSSYEQYF
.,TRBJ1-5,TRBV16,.,TGTGCAAGCGGCCAATTAGGAGGAAATCAGCCCCAGCATTTT,CASGQLGGNQPQHF
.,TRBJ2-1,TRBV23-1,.,TGCGCCAGCAGTCAATTGTTGACAGTCCCCCTGGGGGCCTACAATGACCAGTTCTTC,CASSQLLTVPLGAYNDQFF
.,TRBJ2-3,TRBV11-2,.,TGTGCCAGCAGCTTAGACGCGCACAGGTCTAGAGTCACAGATACGCAGTGTTTT,CASSLDAHRSRVTDTQCF
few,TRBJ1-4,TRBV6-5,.,TGTGCCAGCAGTTACTCAGTAAATGATAAACTGTTTTTT,CASSYSVNDKLFF
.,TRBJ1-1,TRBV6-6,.,TGTGCCAGCAGTTCGCAGGGACTAACTGAAGCCTTCTTT,CASSSQGLTEAFF